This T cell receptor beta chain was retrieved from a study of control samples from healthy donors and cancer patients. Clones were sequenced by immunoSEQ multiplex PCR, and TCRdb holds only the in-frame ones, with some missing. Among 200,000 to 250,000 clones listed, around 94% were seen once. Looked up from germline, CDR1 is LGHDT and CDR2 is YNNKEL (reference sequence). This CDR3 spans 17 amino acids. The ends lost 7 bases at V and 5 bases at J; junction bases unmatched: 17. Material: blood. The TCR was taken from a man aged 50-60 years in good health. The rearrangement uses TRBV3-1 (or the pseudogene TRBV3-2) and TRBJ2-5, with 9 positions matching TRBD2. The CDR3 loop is CASKRGLAGTRAETQYF. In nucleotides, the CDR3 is TGTGCCAGCAAAAGGGGGCTAGCGGGGACTAGGGCGGAGACCCAGTACTTC.